The next 12 T cell receptor beta chains were all read from a single sample in a study of blood T cell repertoires in COVID-19. Clones were read by immunoSEQ multiplex PCR, and TCRdb kept only the in-frame ones, dropping some. The sample has 40,000 to 50,000 clones, around nine tenths seen once; the top ten hold around 0.4%. Material: peripheral blood. The receptors come from a human donor in a cohort sampled during active COVID-19.

This chain uses TRBV7-9 with TRBJ2-7, with a possible D match to TRBD1 (6 bases). CDR3 length: 13 residues. The V gene lost 1 base and the J gene lost 2 bases, with 6 bases spanning the gap. Germline V gene sequence: CDR1 SEHNR, CDR2 FQNEAQ (reference sequence). CDR3 sequence (DNA): TGTGCCAGCAGCTTAGGGACAGCCTACGAGCAGTACTTC. Translation gives CASSLGTAYEQYF.

The chain uses TRBV7-2 and TRBJ1-3; weak D call: TRBD1 (5 bases). This CDR3 contains 18 residues. The V and J ends lost 2 bases and 2 bases respectively, with 19 bases between them. Germline assignment: CDR1 SGHTA and CDR2 FQGNSA. DNA of the CDR3: TGTGCCAGCAGCTTATATTCGGGTCGGGGGAGACCTGGAAACACCATATATTTT. Protein: CASSLYSGRGRPGNTIYF.

The chain couples TRBV5-6 to TRBJ1-3, with TRBD1 matching 8 bases. Germline V gene lookup returns CDR1 SGHDT and CDR2 YYEEEE. Trimming cost V 4 bases and J 2 bases; bases outside gene matches: 8. The CDR3 spans 16 residues. The chain's CDR3 is CASSSRTGTTGNTIYF. In nucleotides, the CDR3 is TGTGCCAGCAGCAGCAGGACAGGGACGACTGGAAACACCATATATTTT.

This clone has only a few counts. This chain connects TRBV4-1 to TRBJ2-7; 11 nucleotides match TRBD1. V shed 0 bases and J 11 bases; nucleotides not matched to a gene: 12. The CDR3 is made up of 16 amino acids. Germline values: CDR1 MGHRA, CDR2 YSYEKL. CDR3 coding DNA: TGCGCCAGCAGCCAAGAGATTAGGGGACAGGGGGTAAAGAAGTACTTC. Residues: CASSQEIRGQGVKKYF.

This chain links TRBV4-3 with TRBJ2-6; D is ambiguous. Trimming took off 0 bases at V and 0 bases at J, with 6 bases between the two ends. The germline V gene has CDR1 LGHNA and CDR2 YSLEER. The CDR3 is made up of 16 amino acids. DNA of the CDR3: TGCGCCAGCAGCCAAGATCGGAGCTCTGGGGCCAACGTCCTGACTTTC. Its protein product is CASSQDRSSGANVLTF.

This clone was counted once. The V call is TRBV3-1 (or the pseudogene TRBV3-2), the J call TRBJ1-2; TRBD1 agrees at 9 bases. Unmatched junction bases numbered 10, after V lost 5 bases and J lost 6 bases. This CDR3 region has 15 residues. The germline gives CDR1 LGHDT, CDR2 YNNKEL (reference sequence). Here the CDR3 DNA reads TGTGCCAGCAGCACCGGGACAGGGTCCTGGGATGGCTACACCTTC. Its translation is CASSTGTGSWDGYTF.

V usage is TRBV15 and J usage is TRBJ1-5; D gene ambiguous. Germline loops: CDR1 LNHNV, CDR2 YYDKDF (reference sequence). This CDR3 is 15 amino acids long. V shed 0 bases and J shed 0 bases, with 6 bases lying between them. DNA of the CDR3: TGTGCCACCAGCAGAGAGCAGTATAGCAATCAGCCCCAGCATTTT. This encodes CATSREQYSNQPQHF.

The CDR3, as DNA: TGCAGCGTCCGAGACTCGGAGGGCTACACCTTC. It codes for CSVRDSEGYTF. J is TRBJ1-2 and V is TRBV29-1; D call uncertain. Trimming took off 6 bases at V and 8 bases at J, with 13 bases between the two ends. CDR1 SQVTM and CDR2 ANQGSEA come from the germline V gene. The CDR3 length is 11 residues.

V gene TRBV27 combines with J gene TRBJ2-1; a possible D gene is TRBD2 (5 bases). Trimming left V 2 bases short and J 7 bases short, with 9 bases between. The germline V gene encodes CDR1 MNHEY and CDR2 SMNVEV (reference sequence). This CDR3 spans 13 amino acids. The CDR3 bases are TGTGCCAGCAGTTTAGGTCCGGGAAATGAGCAGTTCTTC. Amino acids: CASSLGPGNEQFF.

This chain joins TRBV10-3 and TRBJ2-7; 7 bases are a match to TRBD1. Germline CDR1 and CDR2: ENHRY and SYGVKD. V was clipped by 1 base and J by 1 base; unmatched bases: 7. This CDR3 has 16 residues. The CDR3 nucleotides read TGTGCCATCAGTGAGTTGTCAGGGGGTATTTCCTACGAGCAGTACTTC. This encodes CAISELSGGISYEQYF.

The rearrangement links TRBV4-2 to TRBJ1-4; 7 bases line up with TRBD1. CDR1 is LGHNA and CDR2 is YNFKEQ in the germline V gene. This CDR3 region has 17 residues. V lost 3 bases and J lost 7; bases outside the gene matches: 14. The CDR3 DNA reads TGTGCCAGCAGCCACCCCAGGATCCGGGACAGTAGTGAAAAACTGTTTTTT. It codes for CASSHPRIRDSSEKLFF.

The chain joins TRBV7-2 to TRBJ2-3, with TRBD2 matching over 8 bases. With 5 bases clipped from V and 3 bases from J, the junction kept 7 bases outside the gene matches. This CDR3 has 15 amino acids. CDR1 is SGHTA and CDR2 is FQGNSA in the germline V gene. Here the CDR3 reads CASSPRGLATDTQYF. The CDR3 DNA reads TGTGCCAGCAGCCCCCGAGGACTAGCTACAGATACGCAGTATTTT.